The clone carrying this T cell receptor (beta chain) is a singleton in its sample. This sample is drawn from a study of blood T cell repertoires in COVID-19. Study-level information: Spain, Italy and the United States supplied samples that represented acute and convalescent COVID-19. The cDNA or gDNA used as material had been derived from T cells, B-cell-depleted T cells, or PBMCs.

As handled by the study authors: Estimation of nucleated cell counts relied on the amplification of reference gene primers. Sequencing was performed with immunoSEQ multiplex PCR; in TCRdb, only in-frame clones are kept and a portion is missing. The DNA was the basis for D and trimming; V, J and clone size are from that table. The data contain about 35,000 clones, around 80% of them singletons. Trimming at V came to 0 bases and at J to 3 bases, leaving 5 bases not matched to a gene. The CDR3 runs to 16 residues. Per germline, CDR1 SGHNT and CDR2 YYREEE (reference sequence). The source of this sequence is an elderly man with active or convalescent COVID-19. The chain combines TRBV5-4 with TRBJ2-2, with 7 bases fitting TRBD1. Sequenced material: peripheral blood. The CDR3 DNA reads as TGTGCCAGCAGCTTGGTAGGACAGGAGGACACCGGGGAGCTGTTTTTT. Its protein product is CASSLVGQEDTGELFF.